This entry is about one T cell receptor beta chain. This record belongs to a study of shared clonotypes between healthy human individuals. Measured with immunoSEQ multiplex PCR; TCRdb has only the in-frame clones, and not every one. Counted here are about 670,000 clones, approximately 79% occurring once; the ten biggest clones make up 1.5% to 2%. The sequenced sample consisted of memory CD4+ T cells sorted from blood. Subset of the sample: CD45RA-negative fraction. The clonotype was recovered from a woman in her twenties or thirties in good health.

This CDR3 is CASSYGPDYGYTF. DNA for the CDR3: TGTGCCAGCAGCTACGGACCGGACTATGGCTACACCTTC. This chain links TRBV7-2 with TRBJ1-2; D remains ambiguous. This CDR3 contains 13 residues. V lost 4 bases to trimming and J lost 3 bases, with 9 bases between them. CDR1 SGHTA and CDR2 FQGNSA come from the germline V gene. Filled out from reference TRBV7-2 and TRBJ1-2, the complete variable domain reads GAGVSQSPSNKVTEKGKDVELRCDPISGHTALYWYRQSLGQGLEFLIYFQGNSAPDKSGLPSDRFSAERTGGSVSTLTIQRTQQEDSAVYLCASSYGPDYGYTFGSGTRLTVV.